Reported below is one T cell receptor beta chain. The antigen is undetermined. This sample is part of a study of long-term antiretroviral therapy in people with HIV. This CDR3 is 13 amino acids long. V lost 1 base and J 4 bases, leaving 7 bases between the germline ends. The germline gives CDR1 MGHRA, CDR2 YSYEKL. Study-wide findings and caveats: Pre-ART-expanded clones dominated the repertoire at all time points.

Survey-level resolution applied to immunoSEQ assay v3.0. Sequencing was directed toward about 40,000-55,000 T-cell genomes in each sample. Libraries were prepared by immunoSEQ multiplex PCR; TCRdb keeps only in-frame clonotypes and omits some of them. This sample yields about 29,000 clones, of which approximately 93% are seen a single time; under 13% belongs to the top ten. This rearrangement joins TRBV4-1 to TRBJ1-1, with D hard to call. This sequence was found in a man between 35 and 55 years old with HIV. The starting material was unsorted PBMCs, obtained 6.2 years after starting antiretroviral therapy. The CDR3 spells CASSQVPSTEAFF. In DNA, the CDR3 is TGCGCCAGCAGCCAAGTTCCCAGCACTGAAGCTTTCTTT.